This T cell receptor beta chain came from a study of Ad26.COV2.S vaccination and SARS-CoV-2 variants. Regarding the study as a whole: People given the vaccine had a wider spike-specific TCR breadth than placebo recipients did. Substantial response breadth was reportedly seen for spike-specific CD8+ and CD4+ T cells after vaccination.

Data came from immunoSEQ multiplex PCR; TCRdb stores just in-frame clones and leaves some out. The sample includes 400,000 to 450,000 clones, roughly 88% of them seen just once. The table lists this clone with a few counts. Its antigen is unknown. In germline, CDR1 is SEHNR, CDR2 FQNEAQ (reference sequence). This CDR3 region has 15 residues. V dropped 2 bases and J dropped 3 bases, with 14 bases sitting between them. Specified treatment: some 20 received Ad26.COV2.S at low or high dose, single or two shots; about 5 received placebo; per-sample allocation not given. Day 63 after the first injection of vaccine or placebo was the sampling time. Cohort 1b enrolled adults aged 18-55 years in Boston. The vaccine antigen was prefusion-stabilized Wuhan SARS-CoV-2 spike.

The input for sequencing was peripheral blood, taken in a trial of Ad26.COV2.S vaccine versus placebo. The sequence came from a person aged 18-60 years who received the Ad26.COV2.S COVID-19 vaccine or a placebo. The chain recombines TRBV7-9 with TRBJ2-7, with D perhaps TRBD1 or TRBD2 (5 bases each). CDR3 residues: CASSLMGRGGYEQYF. The DNA of the CDR3 is TGTGCCAGCAGCTTAATGGGACGAGGAGGCTACGAGCAGTACTTC.